This T cell receptor beta chain stems from a study of lung T cells in sarcoidosis with Löfgren's syndrome. In the study overall: Sarcoidosis features CD4+ T cell accumulation in bronchoalveolar lavage fluid.

Study-wide results and limits: Recognition of an unidentified sarcoidosis antigen was only suggested. Multiple Löfgren's syndrome patients reportedly shared TRAV12-1 and TRBV2 CDR3 motifs. TRAV12-1 and TRBV2 were reportedly most expanded in Löfgren's patients.

Germline CDR1 and CDR2: SGHRS and YFSETQ. After removal of 4 bases from V and 0 bases from J, the junction contained 7 bases not matched to a gene. The CDR3 totals 15 residues. TCRdb re-derived calls from the reads in MiXCR, one entry per CDR3 protein. The data contain around 9,600 distinct CDR3 sequences, just under 20% of them seen just once; the ten biggest clones take up roughly 6.5%. There are many counts of this clonotype. The antigen remains undetermined. V usage is TRBV5-1 and J usage is TRBJ2-7; 7 bases align to TRBD1. This clonotype originated in a human donor with sarcoidosis (Löfgren's syndrome or another form), or a control subject (not recorded which). Material: CD4+ T cells from bronchoalveolar lavage. The CDR3 reads CASSGTTGSSYEQYF. The CDR3 DNA follows: TGCGCCAGCAGCGGCACGACAGGGAGCTCCTACGAGCAGTACTTC.